These 27 T cell receptor beta chains originate from one sample sequenced in a study of PD-L1 blockade in urothelial cancer. Here immunoSEQ multiplex PCR was the method, and the copy in TCRdb shows in-frame clones only, minus some. The sample holds tens of thousands of clones, over 75% seen once. The specimen comprised PBMCs, sampled around atezolizumab (anti-PD-L1) treatment. Receptors originate from a man in his 70s with urothelial cancer.

The chain carries TRBV6-1 and TRBJ2-1; 8 bases line up with TRBD1. Germline trimming cut 2 bases from V and 7 bases from J; bases unmatched to any gene: 10. This CDR3 is 16 amino acids long. The V gene's germline CDR1 is MNHNS and CDR2 SASEGT. For the CDR3, the DNA is TGTGCCAGCAGTGAACTTGACAGGGGTCCTGAGAATGAGCAGTTCTTC. It specifies CASSELDRGPENEQFF.

This clone was detected a few times. The chain employs TRBV7-9 and TRBJ1-1; 8 nucleotides line up with TRBD1. In germline, CDR1 is SEHNR, CDR2 FQNEAQ (reference sequence). There are 14 residues in the CDR3. With 5 bases clipped from V and 5 bases from J, the junction kept 7 bases outside the gene matches. The DNA for the CDR3 is TGTGCCAGCAGCCCGACAGGGGTGGATACTGAAGCTTTCTTT. Translated: CASSPTGVDTEAFF.

The chain couples TRBV21-1 to TRBJ2-4; no check of the table's D call, TRBD2, against the DNA was made. TRBV21-1 is a pseudogene segment. CDR3 length: 16 amino acids. The CDR3 protein is CANIGTSGRAGNIQYF. For the CDR3, the DNA is TGTGCCAACATCGGGACTAGCGGGAGGGCCGGGAACATTCAGTACTTC.

The chain uses TRBV5-1 and TRBJ2-3, with D possibly matching TRBD2 (5 bases). Germline lookup yields CDR1 SGHRS and CDR2 YFSETQ. V was clipped by 2 bases and J by 2 bases, with 15 bases between them. The CDR3 extends over 16 amino acids. The CDR3 sequence: CASSFEGGVHTDTQYF. As DNA, the CDR3 is TGCGCCAGCAGCTTCGAGGGTGGGGTACACACAGATACGCAGTATTTT. Combining the CDR3 with reference TRBV5-1 and TRBJ2-3 gives the whole variable domain KAGVTQTPRYLIKTRGQQVTLSCSPISGHRSVSWYQQTPGQGLQFLFEYFSETQRNKGNFPGRFSGRQFSNSRSEMNVSTLELGDSALYLCASSFEGGVHTDTQYFGPGTRLTVL.

V gene TRBV15 combines with J gene TRBJ1-1; tentatively, D is TRBD1 (6 bases). This CDR3 contains 15 residues. Between the trimmed V and J ends, which lost 0 bases and 6 bases, there was a span of 14 bases. Germline loops: CDR1 LNHNV, CDR2 YYDKDF (reference sequence). CDR3: CATSRDRGTASEAFF. DNA for the CDR3: TGTGCCACCAGCAGAGATAGGGGGACCGCCTCTGAAGCTTTCTTT.

The rearrangement uses TRBV29-1 and TRBJ2-1; maybe TRBD1 (5 bases). Trimming removed 4 bases at V and 9 bases at J, with 19 bases between. CDR3 length: 14 amino acids. Germline V gene lookup returns CDR1 SQVTM and CDR2 ANQGSEA. In nucleotides, the CDR3 is TGCAGCGTTGTTAACAGTGCCCCTAGGGGTGAGCAGTTCTTC. It specifies CSVVNSAPRGEQFF.

This sequence joins TRBV5-5 and TRBJ1-2, with 9 bases matching TRBD1. Germline V gene data show CDR1 as SGHKS and CDR2 as YYEKEE (reference sequence). V was pared by 0 bases and J by 6 bases, with 6 bases of the junction left unmatched. CDR3 length equals 15 residues. CDR3 protein: CASSLDWTGVDGYTF. Here the CDR3 DNA reads TGTGCCAGCAGCTTGGATTGGACAGGGGTGGATGGCTACACCTTC.

This clone was counted only a few times. V gene TRBV11-2 combines with J gene TRBJ2-1, with 10 bases lining up with TRBD1. Germline CDR1 and CDR2: SGHAT and FQNNGV. V lost 5 bases to trimming and J lost 6 bases; unmatched junction nucleotides: 16. CDR3 length: 18 amino acids. This CDR3 is CASSGRPGTGAPGNEQFF. The CDR3, as DNA: TGTGCCAGCAGCGGGCGTCCCGGGACAGGGGCCCCCGGCAATGAGCAGTTCTTC.

The chain has TRBV5-1 and TRBJ2-2; D remains ambiguous. V was cut by 7 bases and J by 4 bases, with 11 bases left in between. CDR1 SGHRS and CDR2 YFSETQ come from the germline V gene. This CDR3 is 13 amino acids long. CDR3: CASLSTPTGELFF. In DNA, the CDR3 is TGCGCCAGCCTTTCTACCCCCACCGGGGAGCTGTTTTTT.

The V and J genes are TRBV29-1 and TRBJ2-5; 7 bases line up with TRBD2. This CDR3 comprises 14 residues. Germline V gene sequence: CDR1 SQVTM, CDR2 ANQGSEA. V lost 3 bases, J lost 4 bases, and 8 bases stayed unmatched. This CDR3 reads CSVDRGRSGETQYF. The CDR3 coding sequence is TGCAGCGTTGACCGCGGGAGAAGTGGAGAGACCCAGTACTTC.

The chain links TRBV19 to TRBJ2-7; 9 nucleotides agree with TRBD1. Trimming at V came to 5 bases and at J to 2 bases, leaving 7 bases not matched to a gene. The CDR3 has 15 residues. Looked up from germline, CDR1 is LNHDA and CDR2 is SQIVND (reference sequence). DNA for the CDR3: TGTGCCAGTAGTCACACAGGGGGCCAAACCTACGAGCAGTACTTC. Amino acids: CASSHTGGQTYEQYF.

This clone was counted many times. CDR3: CASSLSNGGQYF. CDR3 nucleotide sequence: TGTGCCAGCAGCTTATCGAACGGAGGGCAGTACTTC. The V and J genes are TRBV7-9 and TRBJ2-7, with a tentative D call TRBD2 (5 bases). V was cut by 2 bases and J by 9 bases, with 11 bases left in between. Per the germline V gene, CDR1 is SEHNR and CDR2 is FQNEAQ (reference sequence). CDR3 size: 12 residues.

This chain links TRBV5-4 with TRBJ2-5, with TRBD1 matching over 8 bases. V gave up 2 bases and J gave up 9 bases; unmatched junction bases: 9. Per germline, CDR1 SGHNT and CDR2 YYREEE (reference sequence). CDR3 length: 14 amino acids. In DNA form, the CDR3 reads TGTGCCAGCAGCTTTCCGCAGGGGGCCGCGGCCCAGTACTTC. It is translated as CASSFPQGAAAQYF.

On this clone: An end of the junction does not agree with germline; a read error may underlie this. J is TRBJ2-2 and V is TRBV7-7; perhaps TRBD1 as D (5 bases). The germline CDR1 and CDR2 sequences are SSHAT and FNYEAQ (reference sequence). The CDR3 contains 14 residues. The CDR3 DNA is TGTGCTAGCAGTTACCTTCAGGGAACCGGGGAGCTGTTTTTT. Its protein is CASSYLQGTGELFF.

This clone was detected a few times. The chain combines TRBV29-1 with TRBJ1-1; 7 positions agree with TRBD1. The CDR3 is 14 amino acids. V shed 6 bases, J shed 4 bases, and the junction held 11 bases outside the gene matches. Germline CDR1 SQVTM, CDR2 ANQGSEA. CDR3 nucleotide sequence: TGCAGCGTCGACCGACAGGGAAGGGGCACTGAAGCTTTCTTT. Amino acids: CSVDRQGRGTEAFF.

This clone was seen just once. This chain connects TRBV2 to TRBJ2-5; no firm D call. In germline, CDR1 is SNHLY, CDR2 FYNNEI. This CDR3 has 10 amino acids. The V end was cut by 6 bases, the J end by 4 bases, with 3 bases between. CDR3 sequence reads: CASRLETQYF. The CDR3 DNA is TGTGCCAGCAGACTAGAGACCCAGTACTTC.

The chain employs TRBV6-5 and TRBJ2-5, with a weak D call TRBD1 (5 bases). This CDR3 spans 16 amino acids. Germline V CDR1 and CDR2: MNHEY, SVGAGI. The germline V and J ends were trimmed by 0 bases and 2 bases, with 13 bases remaining between them. For the CDR3, the DNA is TGTGCCAGCAGTTACTCGCTCCAGGGATCGCAAGAGACCCAGTACTTC. Protein product: CASSYSLQGSQETQYF.

The chain carries TRBV7-9 and TRBJ1-5; TRBD1 agrees at 10 bases. The CDR3 consists of 15 residues. Germline CDR1 is SEHNR and CDR2 is FQNEAQ (reference sequence). The J segment lost 5 bases and the V segment lost 6 bases, leaving 7 bases of the junction unmatched. This chain's CDR3 is CASSRGQGIDQPQHF. The CDR3 DNA is TGTGCCAGCAGTAGGGGACAGGGGATCGATCAGCCCCAGCATTTT.

Only a few counts were recorded for this clone. One end of the junction varies from germline; a read error may be responsible. The identical CDR3 is also encoded by other nucleotide sequences in the sample. The V call is TRBV19, the J call TRBJ1-1, with no clear D. This CDR3 spans 13 amino acids. Germline CDR1 reads LNHDA; CDR2 reads SQIVND (reference sequence). CDR3 coding DNA: TGTGCCAGTAGCATAGGGCAAAACACTGAAGCTTTCTTT. As protein: CASSIGQNTEAFF.

V usage is TRBV2 and J usage is TRBJ1-5; no firm D call. The V and J ends lost 5 bases and 6 bases respectively, with 14 bases between them. From germline, CDR1 is SNHLY and CDR2 FYNNEI. CDR3 length equals 14 residues. The CDR3 sequence is CASSNRGGSQPQHF. The CDR3 DNA reads as TGTGCCAGCAGTAACCGTGGCGGTAGTCAGCCCCAGCATTTT.

This clone was observed once. The genes are TRBV5-1 and TRBJ2-1, with D perhaps TRBD2 (6 bases). Per the germline V gene, CDR1 is SGHRS and CDR2 is YFSETQ. V gave up 6 bases and J gave up 3 bases, with 13 bases separating them. The CDR3 is made up of 14 amino acids. This chain's CDR3 is CASTRSGGYNEQFF. CDR3 DNA: TGCGCCAGCACCCGATCCGGGGGCTACAATGAGCAGTTCTTC. Variable domain in full (rest from reference TRBV5-1 and TRBJ2-1): KAGVTQTPRYLIKTRGQQVTLSCSPISGHRSVSWYQQTPGQGLQFLFEYFSETQRNKGNFPGRFSGRQFSNSRSEMNVSTLELGDSALYLCASTRSGGYNEQFFGPGTRLTVL.

This chain joins TRBV6-5 and TRBJ2-1; TRBD2 is a possible D gene (6 bases). CDR1 is MNHEY and CDR2 is SVGAGI in the germline V gene. Trimming left V 0 bases short and J 0 bases short, with 6 bases between. CDR3 length equals 15 residues. The CDR3 region has the DNA TGTGCCAGCAGTTACTCGGGGGGCTCCTACAATGAGCAGTTCTTC. Translation: CASSYSGGSYNEQFF.

V usage is TRBV6-5 and J usage is TRBJ2-3, with a weak D call TRBD1 (6 bases). The CDR3 is made up of 14 amino acids. V was cut by 5 bases and J by 1 base, with 10 bases left in between. Germline V gene data show CDR1 as MNHEY and CDR2 as SVGAGI. The CDR3, as DNA: TGTGCCAGCAGTCAGGGGAAGGGCACAGATACGCAGTATTTT. Its protein is CASSQGKGTDTQYF.

This clone came up a few times. V is TRBV19 and J is TRBJ1-1, with D maybe TRBD1 (6 bases). The CDR3 has 16 residues. V was pared by 3 bases and J by 2 bases, with 16 bases between. CDR1 and CDR2 (germline): LNHDA, SQIVND (reference sequence). This CDR3 reads CASSIAGGARNTEAFF. DNA for the CDR3: TGTGCCAGTAGTATCGCGGGGGGGGCTCGAAACACTGAAGCTTTCTTT. Full variable domain (missing parts from reference TRBV19 and TRBJ1-1): DGGITQSPKYLFRKEGQNVTLSCEQNLNHDAMYWYRQDPGQGLRLIYYSQIVNDFQKGDIAEGYSVSREKKESFPLTVTSAQKNPTAFYLCASSIAGGARNTEAFFGQGTRLTVV.

As DNA, the CDR3 is TGTGCCAGCAGCCAGGGGCGTCTGGGCTATGGCTACACCTTC. It is translated as CASSQGRLGYGYTF. This chain joins TRBV14 and TRBJ1-2; weak D call: TRBD1 (5 bases). The CDR3 runs 14 residues. Germline lookup yields CDR1 SGHDN and CDR2 FVKESK. The V end was cut by 3 bases, the J end by 4 bases, with 12 bases between.

This clone was seen a handful of times. This chain links TRBV11-2 with TRBJ2-2; TRBD2 aligns across 15 bases. The trim removed 3 bases at V and 7 bases at J, leaving 6 bases unmatched. There are 17 residues in the CDR3. CDR1 and CDR2 from the germline V gene are SGHAT and FQNNGV. CDR3 sequence (DNA): TGTGCCAGCAGCTTGGGACTAGCGGGAGGCCGTGGCGGGGAGCTGTTTTTT. Amino acids: CASSLGLAGGRGGELFF.

V is TRBV18 and J is TRBJ1-1, with D uncertain. Germline V gene sequence: CDR1 KGHSH, CDR2 LQKENI. The length of the CDR3 is 14 residues. V lost 2 bases, J lost 3 bases, and 10 bases lay in between. As DNA, the CDR3 is TGTGCCAGCTCACCAAACGGGAGGGACACTGAAGCTTTCTTT. It is translated as CASSPNGRDTEAFF.